The TCR beta chain described here comes from a study of tumor and adjacent non-tumor tissue in lung cancer. Findings and caveats of the study: Tumor tissue had significantly higher TCR diversity than normal lung. Shorter survival was associated with higher TCR diversity in tumors. In normal lung, the top 100 clones were significantly more dominant than in tumor.

The count of this clonotype is one. Its matching antigen is unknown. At one of its ends the junction is not consistent with the germline gene, which may arise from a read error. The template was RNA from unsorted bulk tissue. This CDR3 spans 13 amino acids. A modified ARM-PCR protocol with three rounds of nested PCR amplified TCRbeta. Each CDR3 protein is one row after TCRdb ran MiXCR on the multiplex PCR reads. The sample holds around 200,000 distinct CDR3 sequences, 71% seen once. Sequences were obtained from lung tumor tissue. This TCR was sampled from a man in his sixties with non-small cell lung cancer. This sequence joins TRBV12-3 or TRBV12-4 and TRBJ1-1; 11 positions agree with TRBD1. The DNA for the CDR3 is TGTGTCAGCAGGGACAGGGGGAGCACTGAAGCTTTCTTT. It yields the protein CVSRDRGSTEAFF.